This T cell receptor beta chain is from a study of T cell responses to AZD1222 COVID-19 vaccine (dated by TCRdb to the early 2020s). Context from the whole study: Because spike-specific TCR depth and breadth did not differ between the two schedules, AZD1222 recipients who got a second dose at roughly 4 weeks were pooled with those who got a second dose at roughly 12 weeks. TCR sequencing was performed for some 250 trial participants, of whom about 200 were given two doses of AZD1222 and 26 were given two doses of MenACWY control vaccine. Enrollment into the trials was organized by age into subgroups of 18-55, 56-69 and 70-plus years, and those subgroups contained roughly 150, 30 and 60 TCR-sequenced participants, respectively. General findings and caveats noted by the study authors: Reportedly, almost half of the unique spike-specific TCRs recognized epitopes lying outside the regions that are mutated in the B.1.351 and B.1.1.7 variants. Participants were mostly white British and included more females than males, and it was suggested by the authors that clonal diversity may have been underestimated. In the small 56-69-year group, the increase in depth fell short of significance, most likely because of low power. Spike-specific TCR breadth and depth rose significantly after two AZD1222 doses compared with day 0 and with MenACWY recipients. The vaccine-associated CD4 TCRs covered the entire spike protein, and the dominant responses fell in regions 160-218 and 743-854. Because no day 14 peak-response samples were available, the repertoires could be characterized only after the peak T cell response. Conclusions about previously exposed vaccinees were limited because only a handful of AZD1222 recipients were SARS-CoV-2 seropositive at baseline.

About this clone: No antigen is known for it. Base qualities were left out, and no much larger clone turns up one base away.

The CDR3 holds 16 amino acids from the cysteine to the phenylalanine. Only the CDR3 DNA is retained, 48 bases long and in frame from the first base. The time point label corresponds to: baseline before first vaccination. The vaccinee samples were drawn from two UK trials, COV001 and COV002, one of which was a single-blind randomized controlled phase 2/3 trial testing AZD1222 (ChAdOx1 nCoV-19) in healthy adults. For TCRbeta chain sequencing, PBMC samples from trial participants were taken at day 0 and at day 28 after the second dose. The CDR3 regions of human TCRbeta chains were analyzed by immunosequencing. The paper's processing steps were these. Repertoire TCRs were checked for matches against a reference library of SARS-CoV-2-specific TCRs that had been generated using the MIRA antigen-specificity platform. Breadth meant the fraction of unique TCRs that were SARS-CoV-2-associated, whereas depth meant the fraction of total T cells that were SARS-CoV-2-associated. Using the MIRA data, each spike-specific TCR was mapped to the spike region that the TCR reacts to and placed in a CD4 or CD8 class. Log10-transformed breadth and depth values were compared by one-way ANOVA with Sidak's multiple comparisons tests. TCRdb holds this immuneACCESS table with in-frame rearrangements only. Some clones are missing; in checked studies, unresolved V genes explain under half, and the rest has no known cause. Clone size and V and J calls were adopted from that table, with D and trimming inferred from the DNA. The sample table records some 150,000 clones; approximately 88% of these occur just once. The ten top clones hold about 1.5% of the sample.

This TCR was recovered from an adult in good health. The chain couples TRBV21-1 to TRBJ1-3; TRBD1 is taken as the D call from the table, unchecked against the DNA. TRBV21-1 is tagged as a pseudogene. Specimen: peripheral blood, collected on day 0 of AZD1222 vaccination. In nucleotides, the sequence is TGTGCCAGCAGCAAAGGACAGGGGCGCTCTGGAAACACCATATATTTT. Its protein reads: CASSKGQGRSGNTIYF.